The rows below give T cell receptor beta chains drawn from one sample of a study of blood T cell repertoires in COVID-19. Repertoires were generated with immunoSEQ multiplex PCR, while TCRdb's copy carries only in-frame clones and drops some. This table has fewer than 400,000 clones, approximately 91% appearing once. Sequenced material: PBMCs or T cells enriched from blood (not recorded which). The receptor set was obtained from a woman in her 30s who had been exposed to COVID-19. Both conserved end residues are part of each CDR3. A D gene is named only where the DNA matches it firmly. The listing skips clone size in some rows; elsewhere it reads once, few, many or a size class.

v_call	j_call	clone_size	d_call	cdr3_aa	cdr3_nt
TRBV7-9	TRBJ1-3	.	TRBD1	CASRSGQGLNTIYF	TGTGCCAGCAGATCGGGACAGGGCCTAAACACCATATATTTT
TRBV27	TRBJ2-7	.	TRBD1	CASSLYRGAYEQYF	TGTGCCAGCAGTTTATACAGGGGGGCCTACGAGCAGTACTTC
TRBV5-1	TRBJ1-1	.	.	CASSLDGQAMNTEAFF	TGCGCCAGCAGCTTGGATGGGCAAGCAATGAACACTGAAGCTTTCTTT
TRBV6-2/TRBV6-3	TRBJ1-1	.	TRBD1	CASSPDRGRLTEAFF	TGTGCCAGCAGTCCGGACAGGGGGCGGCTCACTGAAGCTTTCTTT
TRBV4-2	TRBJ1-1	.	.	CASSQGQNTEAFF	TGTGCCAGCAGCCAAGGACAGAACACTGAAGCTTTCTTT
TRBV9	TRBJ1-1	.	TRBD1	CASSVAGGDNTEAFF	TGTGCCAGCAGTGTCGCAGGGGGCGATAACACTGAAGCTTTCTTT
TRBV2	TRBJ1-2	.	TRBD1	CASSGTGTGGGYTF	TGTGCCAGCAGTGGGACAGGGACAGGGGGTGGCTACACCTTC
TRBV7-9	TRBJ1-2	.	.	CASSWGSRTSSWGYTF	TGTGCCAGCAGCTGGGGCTCTAGGACATCGTCTTGGGGCTACACCTTC
TRBV2	TRBJ1-5	.	.	CASSQDRVNQPQHF	TGTGCCAGCAGCCAGGACAGAGTTAATCAGCCCCAGCATTTT
TRBV4-2	TRBJ1-1	.	.	CASSQGDLGRRNTEAFF	TGTGCCAGCAGCCAAGGGGACTTGGGGCGGAGGAACACTGAAGCTTTCTTT
TRBV27	TRBJ1-6	.	.	CASSFDIGSPLHF	TGTGCCAGCAGTTTCGACATCGGATCACCCCTCCACTTT
TRBV27	TRBJ1-5	once	TRBD1	CASRDRGNQPQHF	TGTGCCAGCCGGGACAGGGGCAATCAGCCCCAGCATTTT
TRBV4-1	TRBJ1-5	.	.	CASSRVGEDQPQHF	TGCGCCAGCAGCCGGGTCGGGGAAGATCAGCCCCAGCATTTT
TRBV12-3/TRBV12-4	TRBJ1-2	once	.	CASSFHEDGYTF	TGTGCCAGCAGTTTCCACGAGGATGGCTACACCTTC
TRBV4-2	TRBJ1-3	.	.	CASSQGVGTGNTIYF	TGTGCCAGCAGCCAAGGAGTTGGGACAGGAAACACCATATATTTT
TRBV25-1	TRBJ2-7	.	TRBD1	CASSDPGTGAYEQYF	TGTGCCAGCAGTGATCCCGGGACAGGGGCCTACGAGCAGTACTTC
TRBV11-2	TRBJ2-1	once	TRBD2	CASSFLPGGAFSYNEQFF	TGTGCCAGCAGCTTCCTCCCCGGGGGGGCCTTCTCCTACAATGAGCAGTTCTTC
TRBV19	TRBJ1-2	.	.	CASSTPRAVFYGYTF	TGTGCCAGTAGTACCCCGAGGGCGGTGTTCTATGGCTACACCTTC
TRBV9	TRBJ2-3	.	.	CASSVGSGGPSTDTQYF	TGTGCCAGCAGCGTAGGTTCAGGGGGGCCTAGCACAGATACGCAGTATTTT
TRBV6-4	TRBJ1-6	.	TRBD1	CASRTGTGDSPLHF	TGTGCCAGCAGGACCGGGACAGGAGATTCACCCCTCCACTTT
TRBV30	TRBJ1-1	.	.	CAWSRGTNTEAFF	TGTGCCTGGAGCCGGGGTACGAACACTGAAGCTTTCTTT
TRBV6-1	TRBJ2-7	.	TRBD2	CASSEGGGPSYEQYF	TGTGCCAGCAGTGAAGGGGGGGGTCCCTCCTACGAGCAGTACTTC
TRBV19	TRBJ2-1	.	.	CASSIDAYGINEQFF	TGTGCCAGTAGTATAGACGCATACGGTATCAATGAGCAGTTCTTC
TRBV1	TRBJ2-3	.	.	CTSSHLGLATTDTQYF	TGCACCAGCAGCCATCTAGGGCTAGCGACCACAGATACGCAGTATTTT
TRBV30	TRBJ2-3	.	.	CAWSVGGSADTQYF	TGTGCCTGGAGTGTAGGAGGATCCGCAGATACGCAGTATTTT
TRBV5-4	TRBJ1-3	.	TRBD1	CASSLGDRGGNTIYF	TGTGCCAGCAGCTTGGGGGACAGGGGTGGAAACACCATATATTTT
TRBV7-9	TRBJ2-6	.	TRBD2	CASSHSRPRGGSGANVLTF	TGTGCCAGCAGCCATTCCCGCCCACGGGGGGGCTCTGGGGCCAACGTCCTGACTTTC
TRBV3-1/TRBV3-2	TRBJ1-3	.	TRBD1	CASSPGTGGNTIYF	TGTGCCAGCAGCCCAGGGACAGGAGGAAACACCATATATTTT
TRBV19	TRBJ1-1	once	.	CASSIGYRGGTEAFF	TGTGCCAGTAGTATAGGATATAGGGGTGGCACTGAAGCTTTCTTT
TRBV4-3	TRBJ1-1	.	.	CASSQELEGAPFF	TGCGCCAGCAGCCAAGAATTAGAGGGTGCTCCTTTCTTT